This T cell receptor beta chain was sequenced during a study of T cell responses to AZD1222 COVID-19 vaccine. Findings and caveats of the study: No repertoire was sampled before or during the peak T cell response, only after it. Only a handful of AZD1222 recipients, roughly six in all, had baseline seropositivity. In a largely white British group with more females than males, clonal diversity was possibly underestimated. A rise in Spike-specific TCR breadth and depth followed two AZD1222 doses.

The V and J ends lost 0 bases and 0 bases respectively, with 10 bases between them. Germline CDR1 is SGHNT and CDR2 is YYREEE (reference sequence). The CDR3 covers 15 residues. This clone was seen a single time. What it binds is unknown. The table came from immunoSEQ multiplex PCR; TCRdb's copy has only in-frame clones and leaves some out. The sample has about 140,000 clones, around 90% seen once. This chain connects TRBV5-4 to TRBJ2-7; D may be TRBD2 (6 bases). The TCR sequence derives from an adult in good health. The sample was peripheral blood, taken on day 0 of AZD1222 vaccination. The CDR3 is CASSLVGRDSYEQYF. The CDR3 DNA is TGTGCCAGCAGCTTGGTTGGGCGGGACTCCTACGAGCAGTACTTC. The full variable domain, with the rest looked up from reference TRBV5-4 and TRBJ2-7, is ETGVTQSPTHLIKTRGQQVTLRCSSQSGHNTVSWYQQALGQGPQFIFQYYREEENGRGNFPPRFSGLQFPNYSSELNVNALELDDSALYLCASSLVGRDSYEQYFGPGTRLTVT.